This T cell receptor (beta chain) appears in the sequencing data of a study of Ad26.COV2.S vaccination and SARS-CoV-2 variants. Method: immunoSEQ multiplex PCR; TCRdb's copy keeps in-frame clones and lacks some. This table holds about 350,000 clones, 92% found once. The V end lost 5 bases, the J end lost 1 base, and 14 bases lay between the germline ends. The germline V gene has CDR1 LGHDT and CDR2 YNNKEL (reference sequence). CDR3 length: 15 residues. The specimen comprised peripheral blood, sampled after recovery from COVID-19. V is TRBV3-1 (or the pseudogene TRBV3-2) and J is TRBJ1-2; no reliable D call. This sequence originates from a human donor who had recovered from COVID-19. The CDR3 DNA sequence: TGTGCCAGCAGCGATGTGGGGTCCGGTAACTATGGCTACACCTTC. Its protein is CASSDVGSGNYGYTF.